One and the same sample provided the 7 T cell receptor beta chains below, sequenced in a study of T cell changes during pregnancy in multiple sclerosis. Generated by immunoSEQ multiplex PCR, the TCRdb table keeps only in-frame clones and is missing some. Counted here are around 80,000 clones, over 80% occurring once; the ten biggest clones make up 2.3%. Sequenced material: peripheral blood, taken before pregnancy. The origin of the receptors is a female donor with multiple sclerosis, enrolled in a pregnancy study.

This sequence joins TRBV19 and TRBJ1-5; perhaps TRBD1 as D (5 bases). V was clipped by 6 bases and J by 1 base, with 13 bases between them. CDR1 is LNHDA, CDR2 SQIVND, per germline (reference sequence). This CDR3 contains 15 residues. Here the CDR3 DNA reads TGTGCCAGTAGCCTATCCGGGGGGAGCAATCAGCCCCAGCATTTT. Residues: CASSLSGGSNQPQHF.

The chain has TRBV10-2 and TRBJ1-4, with 8 bases aligning to TRBD1. Germline trimming cut 0 bases from V and 5 bases from J; bases unmatched to any gene: 2. The V gene's germline CDR1 is WSHSY and CDR2 SAAADI. There are 15 residues in the CDR3. CDR3 nucleotide sequence: TGCGCCAGCAGTGAGTCGGCAGGGGGCAATGAAAAACTGTTTTTT. Protein: CASSESAGGNEKLFF.

The chain employs TRBV9 and TRBJ1-4; TRBD1 aligns across 9 bases. Germline-derived CDR1 and CDR2 are SGDLS and YYNGEE. The V and J ends lost 6 bases and 8 bases, in that order; junction bases with no gene match: 8. The CDR3 has 14 residues. CDR3 sequence (DNA): TGTGCCAGCACCCCGGGACAGGGTGGAGAAAAACTGTTTTTT. Encoded protein: CASTPGQGGEKLFF. The full variable domain, in which reference TRBV9 and TRBJ1-4 provide the parts outside the CDR3, is DSGVTQTPKHLITATGQRVTLRCSPRSGDLSVYWYQQSLDQGLQFLIQYYNGEERAKGNILERFSAQQFPDLHSELNLSSLELGDSALYFCASTPGQGGEKLFFGSGTQLSVL.

The chain is built from TRBV7-9 and TRBJ1-1; tentatively, D is TRBD1 (5 bases). Per germline, CDR1 SEHNR and CDR2 FQNEAQ (reference sequence). CDR3 length: 13 amino acids. Between the trimmed V and J ends, which lost 5 bases and 5 bases, there was a span of 12 bases. CDR3 in DNA: TGTGCCAGCAGCCAGCCGGGGGATACTGAAGCTTTCTTT. It specifies CASSQPGDTEAFF. The entire variable domain, with the rest obtained from reference TRBV7-9 and TRBJ1-1, is as follows: DTGVSQNPRHKITKRGQNVTFRCDPISEHNRLYWYRQTLGQGPEFLTYFQNEAQLEKSRLLSDRFSAERPKGSFSTLEIQRTEQGDSAMYLCASSQPGDTEAFFGQGTRLTVV.

The chain is built from TRBV6-6 and TRBJ2-7; D is perhaps TRBD2 (6 bases). V was trimmed by 7 bases and J by 4 bases, leaving 17 bases between them. The CDR3 covers 14 residues. The germline V gene has CDR1 MNHNY and CDR2 SVGAGI (reference sequence). The CDR3 nucleotides read TGTGCCAGCACCCCCACCGGGGGAATATACGAGCAGTACTTC. This gives the protein CASTPTGGIYEQYF.

The J gene is TRBJ2-1, the V gene TRBV28, with a tentative D call TRBD1 (5 bases). The CDR3 runs 14 residues. Per the germline V gene, CDR1 is MDHEN and CDR2 is SYDVKM. CDR3 DNA sequence: TGTGCGATCCATCAGGGTGGGCGGTACAATGAGCAGTTCTTC. Its translation is CAIHQGGRYNEQFF.

V usage is TRBV19 and J usage is TRBJ1-4; perhaps TRBD1 as D (5 bases). The CDR3 has 14 residues. Deletions cut 6 bases from V and 8 bases from J, with 16 bases between. In germline, CDR1 is LNHDA, CDR2 SQIVND (reference sequence). The CDR3 here is CASSTFPGLEKLFF. DNA of the CDR3: TGTGCCAGTAGCACCTTCCCGGGACTCGAAAAACTGTTTTTT.